This T cell receptor beta chain came from a study of PD-1 blockade in classical Hodgkin lymphoma. The CDR3 extends over 13 amino acids. CDR1 and CDR2 (germline): MNHNY, SVGAGI (reference sequence). Trimming took 2 bases from V and 6 from J, leaving 10 bases between them. Sequenced by immunoSEQ multiplex PCR; TCRdb stores in-frame clones only, minus some. The sample gives 57,000 or so clones, more than 70% of which show up once; around 12% is in the top ten. Every patient relapsed after autologous stem cell transplantation, and brentuximab vedotin exposure varied. Sample: peripheral blood mononuclear cells (PBMCs), taken at baseline. This chain joins TRBV6-6 and TRBJ1-1; D uncertain. The TCR sequence derives from a human donor with classical Hodgkin lymphoma. The CDR3 loop reads CASSYGSAAEAFF. The CDR3 nucleotides read TGTGCCAGCAGTTACGGCTCGGCGGCTGAAGCTTTCTTT.